The clone carrying this T cell receptor (beta chain) occurred once. As yet, its antigen is unknown. V was shortened by 6 bases and J by 5 bases, with 10 bases between the two germline ends. Germline CDR1 reads ENHRY; CDR2 reads SYGVKD. The CDR3 length is 12 residues. The sample originates from a study of CD4+ T cells in melanoma. Sequenced by immunoSEQ multiplex PCR; TCRdb stores in-frame clones only, minus some. The repertoire holds 6,400 or so clones, about 70% seen once, with around 28% in the top ten. Study-wide findings and caveats: Neoantigen-specific CD4+ T cells in melanoma reportedly had diverse differentiation states. A reported correlation linked neoantigen-specific CD4+ T cells to CD8+, macrophage and B cell function.

This TCR derives from a human donor with melanoma. Sequencing was done on a sample of cells from a culture (not recorded whether cultured in vitro). The genes are TRBV10-3 and TRBJ1-1; no clear D gene. CDR3 coding DNA: TGTGCCATCAGGGAACTGGGAACTGAAGCTTTCTTT. Translation gives CAIRELGTEAFF.